This TCR beta chain was obtained from a study of neurological immune-mediated disorders. cDNA was made by 5'RACE with 10-nucleotide random UMIs. A single record per CDR3 protein comes from TCRdb applying MiXCR to the 5' RACE reads. The sample lists 11,000 to 15,000 distinct CDR3 sequences; roughly 13% were seen once. The sorted libraries were made from over 800,000 CD4+ or CD8+ T cells. The CDR3 loop spans 12 amino acids. Trimming removed 1 base from V and 4 bases from J, with 8 bases in between. Germline assignment: CDR1 DFQATT and CDR2 SNEGSKA (reference sequence). This clonotype was counted many times.

Sequencing used CD8+ T cells from blood. The chain joins TRBV20-1 to TRBJ2-7; D is uncertain. This receptor was identified in a female donor with HTLV-1-associated myelopathy (HAM/TSP). The CDR3 coding sequence is TGCAGTGCTAGAGGTCTCTCATACGAGCAGTACTTC. Translating it yields CSARGLSYEQYF.